One sample yielded the 18 T cell receptor beta chains listed below, sequenced in a study of graft-versus-host responses after intestinal transplantation. The protocol was immunoSEQ multiplex PCR, while the TCRdb copy is restricted to in-frame clones and leaves out a portion. Of 90,000 to 150,000 clones listed, around 93% are singletons. These TCRs are of unknown antigen specificity. Specimen: unstimulated CD4+ T cells sorted from spleen or lymph node cells, collected before intestinal transplant. Source of these receptors: a human donor who received an intestinal transplant.

J is TRBJ2-2 and V is TRBV15; D gene ambiguous. The V end was cut by 3 bases, the J end by 7 bases, with 15 bases between. The CDR3 loop spans 15 amino acids. Germline lookup yields CDR1 LNHNV and CDR2 YYDKDF (reference sequence). CDR3 sequence: CATSSPGLKGGELFF. CDR3 coding DNA: TGTGCCACCAGCAGTCCAGGCCTGAAAGGCGGGGAGCTGTTTTTT.

The chain has TRBV9 and TRBJ2-2; D remains unclear. V lost 2 bases and J lost 4, with 12 bases in between. Germline V gene data show CDR1 as SGDLS and CDR2 as YYNGEE. The CDR3 contains 15 residues. The CDR3 loop is CASSVGSTVTGELFF. In DNA form, the CDR3 reads TGTGCCAGCAGCGTGGGGTCCACGGTCACCGGGGAGCTGTTTTTT.

This rearrangement joins TRBV5-4 to TRBJ2-5; D may be TRBD2 (5 bases). There are 16 residues in the CDR3. From germline, CDR1 is SGHNT and CDR2 YYREEE (reference sequence). The germline V and J ends were trimmed by 2 bases and 6 bases, with 20 bases remaining between them. In DNA form, the CDR3 reads TGTGCCAGCAGCTTTGCGGGTTCGGTCCTGAAAAAGACCCAGTACTTC. Residues: CASSFAGSVLKKTQYF.

This sequence joins TRBV11-2 and TRBJ1-6; 8 bases fit TRBD1. This CDR3 has 15 amino acids. Trimming removed 6 bases from V and 7 bases from J; junction bases left unmatched: 8. In germline, CDR1 is SGHAT, CDR2 FQNNGV. CDR3 protein: CASRGPDRANSPLHF. In DNA, the CDR3 is TGTGCCAGCAGGGGCCCGGACAGGGCAAATTCACCCCTCCACTTT.

This chain links TRBV15 with TRBJ2-7; 12 bases are shared with TRBD2. The V and J ends lost 1 base and 5 bases, in that order; junction bases with no gene match: 3. CDR1 is LNHNV and CDR2 is YYDKDF in the germline V gene (reference sequence). CDR3 length equals 15 residues. The chain's CDR3 is CATSRVSSGRDEQYF. DNA for the CDR3: TGTGCCACCAGCAGAGTTTCTAGCGGGAGGGACGAGCAGTACTTC. Filled out from reference TRBV15 and TRBJ2-7, the complete variable domain reads DAMVIQNPRYQVTQFGKPVTLSCSQTLNHNVMYWYQQKSSQAPKLLFHYYDKDFNNEADTPDNFQSRRPNTSFCFLDIRSPGLGDTAMYLCATSRVSSGRDEQYFGPGTRLTVT.

The chain uses TRBV6-5 and TRBJ1-1; D might be TRBD1 (6 bases). V dropped 2 bases and J dropped 5 bases, with 12 bases sitting between them. CDR1 and CDR2 from the germline V gene are MNHEY and SVGAGI. This CDR3 spans 14 amino acids. The CDR3 region has the DNA TGTGCCAGCAGTTACGGCGGCCAGGGGACTGAAGCTTTCTTT. Encoded protein: CASSYGGQGTEAFF.

The chain's CDR3 is CASRRGGVGETQYF. The DNA of the CDR3 is TGTGCCAGCCGCCGGGGGGGCGTTGGGGAGACCCAGTACTTC. This chain uses TRBV6-5 with TRBJ2-5; 8 positions match TRBD2. V gave up 8 bases and J gave up 5 bases; unmatched junction bases: 10. Germline lookup yields CDR1 MNHEY and CDR2 SVGAGI. CDR3 length: 14 amino acids.

This chain joins TRBV7-9 and TRBJ2-5; 9 bases align to TRBD2. V shed 2 bases and J 4 bases; nucleotides not matched to a gene: 5. CDR3 length equals 15 residues. CDR1 and CDR2 (germline): SEHNR, FQNEAQ (reference sequence). As DNA, the CDR3 is TGTGCCAGCAGCTTACTAGCGGGACAAGGAGAGACCCAGTACTTC. It is translated as CASSLLAGQGETQYF.

CDR3 sequence reads: CASSETGKGLRTQYF. CDR3 bases: TGTGCCAGCAGTGAAACCGGGAAGGGCTTAAGGACCCAGTACTTC. This rearrangement joins TRBV2 to TRBJ2-5; perhaps TRBD2 as D (5 bases). CDR3 size: 15 residues. Between the trimmed V and J ends, which lost 2 bases and 7 bases, there was a span of 17 bases. Germline values: CDR1 SNHLY, CDR2 FYNNEI.

The chain couples TRBV18 to TRBJ1-2; 7 positions agree with TRBD1. Germline V gives CDR1 KGHSH, CDR2 LQKENI. The CDR3 loop spans 16 amino acids. Unmatched junction bases numbered 7, after V lost 1 base and J lost 2 bases. Here the CDR3 reads CASSPRMTGRNYGYTF. CDR3 bases: TGTGCCAGCTCACCACGGATGACAGGGAGGAACTATGGCTACACCTTC.

CDR3: CASTGLAGYSYNEQFF. The CDR3 DNA is TGTGCCAGCACAGGACTAGCGGGATACTCCTACAATGAGCAGTTCTTC. The rearrangement joins TRBV7-2 to TRBJ2-1; TRBD2 agrees at 12 bases. The length of the CDR3 is 16 residues. The germline CDR1 and CDR2 sequences are SGHTA and FQGNSA. V was clipped by 7 bases and J by 0 bases; unmatched bases: 4.

V gene TRBV28 combines with J gene TRBJ1-2; 7 bases fit TRBD1. Germline V gene data show CDR1 as MDHEN and CDR2 as SYDVKM. CDR3 size: 13 residues. The trim removed 3 bases at V and 8 bases at J, leaving 6 bases unmatched. The CDR3, as DNA: TGTGCCAGCAGTTTGGCAGGGGGAGGCGGCTACACCTTC. This sequence encodes CASSLAGGGGYTF.

The chain recombines TRBV5-1 with TRBJ2-3; the match to TRBD2 covers 8 bases. This CDR3 has 15 amino acids. The J segment lost 2 bases and the V segment lost 4 bases, leaving 6 bases of the junction unmatched. In germline, CDR1 is SGHRS, CDR2 YFSETQ. DNA for the CDR3: TGCGCCAGCAGCATGACTAGCGTGGTCACAGATACGCAGTATTTT. It yields the protein CASSMTSVVTDTQYF.

The chain is built from TRBV30 and TRBJ2-3, with TRBD2 matching 9 bases. This CDR3 is 13 amino acids long. Germline CDR1 GTSNPN, CDR2 SVGIG (reference sequence). V lost 4 bases and J lost 4; bases outside the gene matches: 3. This chain's CDR3 is CAWMAGGSDTQYF. CDR3 bases: TGTGCCTGGATGGCGGGAGGGTCAGATACGCAGTATTTT.

The CDR3 DNA reads TGTGCCAGCAGCTTTGAACTAGCGGGGCCAGGGGAGCAGTTCTTC. Translating gives CASSFELAGPGEQFF. The chain links TRBV7-9 to TRBJ2-1; 10 bases fit TRBD2. CDR1 is SEHNR and CDR2 is FQNEAQ in the germline V gene (reference sequence). Trimming cost V 3 bases and J 10 bases; bases outside gene matches: 9. This CDR3 spans 15 amino acids.

V usage is TRBV7-9 and J usage is TRBJ1-4; no clear D gene. The ends were cut back, 3 bases at V and 4 bases at J, with 9 bases in the middle. The CDR3 is 14 amino acids. Germline V CDR1 and CDR2: SEHNR, FQNEAQ (reference sequence). As DNA, the CDR3 is TGTGCCAGCAGCTTTAGCTTAAGTAATGAAAAACTGTTTTTT. Translated, it gives CASSFSLSNEKLFF.

This chain joins TRBV6-6 and TRBJ1-5; TRBD1 matches at 9 bases. In germline, CDR1 is MNHNY, CDR2 SVGAGI (reference sequence). V lost 8 bases to trimming and J lost 7 bases; unmatched junction nucleotides: 3. This CDR3 has 12 residues. The CDR3 nucleotides read TGTGCCAGCTGGACAGGGGACCAGCCCCAGCATTTT. Translating it yields CASWTGDQPQHF.

This sequence joins TRBV30 and TRBJ1-4; D possibly corresponds to TRBD1 (5 bases). The CDR3 runs 14 residues. CDR1 is GTSNPN and CDR2 is SVGIG in the germline V gene (reference sequence). V lost 4 bases and J lost 5, with 14 bases in between. The CDR3 spells CAWIPDRRNEKLFF. The CDR3 bases are TGTGCCTGGATTCCCGACAGAAGAAATGAAAAACTGTTTTTT.